Following are 6 T cell receptor beta chains from one sample sequenced in a study of T cells in Graves' hyperthyroidism and ophthalmopathy (dated by TCRdb to the late 2010s). The library was generated by multiplex PCR. Sequencing was performed on an Illumina HiSeq 2000. TCR beta CDR3 regions were amplified from RNA transcripts. A first-round RT-PCR of the TCR CDR3 used the HTBI primer set with the Qiagen OneStep RT-PCR kit. TCRdb cleaned the public reads at Q25 with fastp, built clones with MiXCR and kept in-frame beta chains. Every CDR3 protein is listed once, alongside the most common genes and DNA of its rows. The table for this sample lists 500,000 to 600,000 distinct CDR3 sequences; approximately 44% of them were counted only once. Around a fifth of the sample comes from the top ten. The sample taken for sequencing was peripheral blood or thyroid tissue (not recorded which). Receptors originate from an adult woman with Graves' disease, either hyperthyroidism or ophthalmopathy (not recorded which).

This clonotype was seen a few times. V is TRBV7-9 and J is TRBJ1-1; the D is unclear. The length of the CDR3 is 15 residues. CDR1 SEHNR and CDR2 FQNEAQ come from the germline V gene (reference sequence). Trimming took 2 bases from V and 1 from J, leaving 11 bases between them. The chain's CDR3 is CASSLNGLKNTEAFF. CDR3 DNA sequence: TGTGCCAGCAGCTTAAACGGACTGAAGAACACTGAAGCTTTCTTT. Based on the CDR3 plus reference TRBV7-9 and TRBJ1-1, the full variable domain is DTGVSQNPRHKITKRGQNVTFRCDPISEHNRLYWYRQTLGQGPEFLTYFQNEAQLEKSRLLSDRFSAERPKGSFSTLEIQRTEQGDSAMYLCASSLNGLKNTEAFFGQGTRLTVV.

A remark on this clonotype: No conserved phenylalanine or tryptophan is present at the end of the CDR3, so a read error is the likely explanation. The DNA is left out, because the CDR3 cannot be placed on it with certainty; the CDR3 is given as TCRdb lists it. The gene calls are TRBV7-9 and TRBJ2-6; the table's D gene call, TRBD2, was not cross checked with the DNA. Germline assignment: CDR1 SEHNR and CDR2 FQNEAQ (reference sequence). The CDR3 spans 10 residues, counting both ends. The chain's CDR3 is CASSRFFGGI.

In this sample, this clonotype turned up many times. J is TRBJ1-2 and V is TRBV7-2; 8 bases are shared with TRBD1. The CDR3 covers 14 residues. V lost 4 bases, J lost 7 bases, and 8 bases stayed unmatched. Germline CDR1 is SGHTA and CDR2 is FQGNSA. The CDR3 protein is CASSSLTGEAGYTF. In DNA form, the CDR3 reads TGTGCCAGCAGCTCACTGACAGGGGAGGCTGGCTACACCTTC.

The rearrangement joins TRBV7-2 to TRBJ1-2; D unclear. Looked up from germline, CDR1 is SGHTA and CDR2 is FQGNSA. The germline V and J ends were trimmed by 1 base and 8 bases, with 17 bases remaining between them. This CDR3 spans 15 amino acids. CDR3 residues: CASSLGIPLAGGYTF. CDR3 DNA: TGTGCCAGCAGCTTAGGAATCCCATTAGCGGGAGGCTACACCTTC.

This clonotype appeared many times. The chain employs TRBV7-2 and TRBJ2-7; 8 bases are shared with TRBD2. The CDR3 runs 16 residues. Germline V gives CDR1 SGHTA, CDR2 FQGNSA. Trimming cost V 3 bases and J 7 bases; bases outside gene matches: 14. Written as DNA, the CDR3 is TGTGCCAGCAGCTTTCGCCGGGGGAGCGGGAGTGGGGAGCAGTACTTC. Its translation: CASSFRRGSGSGEQYF.

J is TRBJ1-5 and V is TRBV20-1; TRBD1 might be the D (6 bases). The CDR3 length is 13 residues. Germline values: CDR1 DFQATT, CDR2 SNEGSKA (reference sequence). Trimming pared 3 bases from V and 14 bases from J, leaving 20 bases between. For the CDR3, the DNA is TGCAGTGCTAGCCCCAGGACAGTTGGACGCGAGCATTTT. It specifies CSASPRTVGREHF.